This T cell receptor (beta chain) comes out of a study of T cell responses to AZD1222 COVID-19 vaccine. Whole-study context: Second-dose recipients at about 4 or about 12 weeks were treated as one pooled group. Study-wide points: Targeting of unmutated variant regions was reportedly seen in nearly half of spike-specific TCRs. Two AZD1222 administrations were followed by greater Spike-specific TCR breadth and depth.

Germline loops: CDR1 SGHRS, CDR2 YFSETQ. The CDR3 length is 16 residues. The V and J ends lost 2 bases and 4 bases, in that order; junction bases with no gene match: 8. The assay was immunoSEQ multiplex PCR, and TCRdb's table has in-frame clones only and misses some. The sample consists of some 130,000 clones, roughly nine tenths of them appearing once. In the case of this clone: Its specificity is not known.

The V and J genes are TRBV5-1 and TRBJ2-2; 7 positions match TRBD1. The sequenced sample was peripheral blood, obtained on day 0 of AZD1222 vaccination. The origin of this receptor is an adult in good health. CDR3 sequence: CASSLPGGVSTGELFF. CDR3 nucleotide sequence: TGCGCCAGCAGCTTACCAGGGGGAGTTAGCACCGGGGAGCTGTTTTTT.